This is a list of T cell receptor beta chains from one sample in a study of blood T cells in healthy people across ages. TCRdb redid the calling of the 5' RACE reads with MiXCR, one entry per CDR3 protein. Of about 1 million distinct CDR3 sequences in the sample, around 43% were seen once. The sample taken for sequencing was blood. These receptors all stem from a woman in her sixties in good health. The CDR3 runs from the conserved cysteine through the conserved F or W. The D gene is left open where the match is weak. Clone size, where shown, is once, few, many, or a class for clones that have expanded.

v_gene	d_gene	abundance	j_gene	CDR3aa	CDR3nt
TRBV15	TRBD2	-	TRBJ2-1	CATSSSGRAGNWGSDEQFF	TGTGCCACCAGCAGTAGCGGGAGGGCCGGTAATTGGGGATCGGATGAGCAGTTCTTC
TRBV29-1	TRBD2	few	TRBJ2-1	CSVLLAGGPSSYNEQFF	TGCAGCGTCCTACTAGCGGGAGGGCCGAGCTCCTACAATGAGCAGTTCTTC
TRBV11-2	TRBD2	-	TRBJ2-7	CASSLDPGGDYEQYF	TGTGCCAGCAGCTTAGATCCGGGAGGCGACTACGAGCAGTACTTC
TRBV14	-	few	TRBJ2-7	CASSQDLDYEQYF	TGTGCCAGCAGCCAAGATCTAGATTACGAGCAGTACTTC
TRBV15	-	-	TRBJ2-2	CATSGSRRGWELFF	TGTGCCACCAGCGGAAGTAGGCGCGGCTGGGAGCTGTTTTTT
TRBV28	TRBD1	few	TRBJ2-6	CASSGGTGGYGIGANVLTF	TGTGCCAGCAGTGGCGGGACAGGGGGGTATGGTATTGGGGCCAACGTCCTGACTTTC
TRBV2	-	-	TRBJ2-3	CASKRSADTQYF	TGTGCCAGCAAGAGGTCGGCAGATACGCAGTATTTT
TRBV19	TRBD2	-	TRBJ2-1	CATKREGRDEQFF	TGTGCCACTAAGCGGGAGGGAAGGGATGAGCAGTTCTTC
TRBV6-2/TRBV6-3	-	-	TRBJ2-5	CASSYDEIPGETQYF	TGTGCCAGCAGTTACGACGAAATACCCGGAGAGACCCAGTACTTC
TRBV6-4	TRBD1	many	TRBJ2-3	CASSRTGQVDTQYF	TGTGCCAGCAGTCGGACAGGGCAGGTGGATACGCAGTATTTT
TRBV10-3	-	-	TRBJ2-3	CAISESLASDTQYF	TGTGCCATCAGTGAGTCTCTGGCATCAGATACGCAGTATTTT
TRBV20-1	TRBD2	-	TRBJ2-3	CSATASGRRSTDTQYF	TGCAGTGCCACGGCTAGCGGGAGAAGGAGCACAGATACGCAGTATTTT
TRBV10-3	-	-	TRBJ2-1	CASSDLTGSYNEQFF	TGTGCCAGCTCCGATTTAACGGGCTCCTACAATGAGCAGTTCTTC
TRBV10-3	TRBD2	-	TRBJ2-3	CAISTGLAVTDTQYF	TGTGCCATCTCCACTGGACTAGCGGTCACAGATACGCAGTATTTT
TRBV27	TRBD1	-	TRBJ2-6	CASSRTGVKSGANVLTF	TGTGCCAGCAGTAGGACAGGGGTTAAGTCTGGGGCCAACGTCCTGACTTTC
TRBV27	TRBD1	-	TRBJ2-7	CASSAVRDRVAEQYF	TGTGCCAGCAGCGCCGTTAGGGACAGGGTGGCCGAGCAGTACTTC
TRBV10-3	TRBD1	-	TRBJ2-7	CAIRGQKPYEQYF	TGTGCCATCAGGGGACAGAAACCCTACGAGCAGTACTTC
TRBV5-1	-	-	TRBJ1-2	CASSLNGDGYTF	TGCGCCAGCAGCTTGAATGGGGATGGCTACACCTTC
TRBV12-3/TRBV12-4	-	few	TRBJ2-4	CAIIPSAKNIQYF	TGTGCCATTATTCCGTCGGCCAAAAACATTCAGTACTTC
TRBV4-2	TRBD2	few	TRBJ2-5	CASSQDTSGSETQYF	TGTGCCAGCAGCCAAGATACTAGCGGGAGTGAGACCCAGTACTTC
TRBV12-3/TRBV12-4	TRBD1	few	TRBJ2-2	CASSFRQGNGELFF	TGTGCCAGCAGTTTCCGACAGGGGAACGGGGAGCTGTTTTTT
TRBV10-1	-	-	TRBJ2-5	CASSETGRGQEIQYF	TGCGCCAGCAGTGAGACTGGACGGGGGCAAGAGATCCAGTACTTC